The 21 T cell receptor beta chains listed next were all sequenced from one sample in a study of T cell responses to AZD1222 COVID-19 vaccine. Here immunoSEQ multiplex PCR was the method, and the copy in TCRdb shows in-frame clones only, minus some. The table lists about 120,000 clones, 90% of them singletons. Material: peripheral blood, obtained 28 days after the second dose of the MenACWY control vaccine. Every receptor here comes from an adult who received the MenACWY meningococcal vaccine as a control.

V usage is TRBV27 and J usage is TRBJ2-1; 11 bases fit TRBD2. Germline V gene data show CDR1 as MNHEY and CDR2 as SMNVEV (reference sequence). The CDR3 length is 13 residues. The junction had 6 bases not matched to a gene; V was cut back by 3 bases and J by 14 bases. In nucleotides, the CDR3 is TGTGCCAGCAGTTTTTTAGCGGGAGGGCCTGAGTTCTTC. Its translation is CASSFLAGGPEFF.

This clone showed up just a few times. The chain recombines TRBV4-1 with TRBJ1-6; D is undetermined. Trimming pared 0 bases from V and 10 bases from J, leaving 13 bases between. The V gene's germline CDR1 is MGHRA and CDR2 YSYEKL. The CDR3 loop spans 15 amino acids. This CDR3 reads CASSQDDDGWSPLHF. The CDR3 bases are TGCGCCAGCAGCCAAGATGACGACGGCTGGTCACCCCTCCACTTT.

This clone was seen just once. The rearrangement uses TRBV3-1 (or the pseudogene TRBV3-2) and TRBJ1-1; D is unclear. The germline V gene encodes CDR1 LGHDT and CDR2 YNNKEL (reference sequence). This CDR3 is built from 13 residues. V dropped 4 bases and J dropped 1 base, with 7 bases sitting between them. CDR3 DNA sequence: TGTGCCAGCAGCCCGAGGGAGAACACTGAAGCTTTCTTT. It is translated as CASSPRENTEAFF.

V is TRBV3-1 (or the pseudogene TRBV3-2) and J is TRBJ2-7, with 10 positions matching TRBD2. The CDR3 runs 17 residues. CDR1 and CDR2 (germline): LGHDT, YNNKEL (reference sequence). J lost 0 bases, V lost 0 bases, and 5 bases had no gene match. CDR3 sequence: CASSQDTSGMSSYEQYF. CDR3 DNA: TGTGCCAGCAGCCAAGATACTAGCGGGATGAGCTCCTACGAGCAGTACTTC.

The V call is TRBV10-1, the J call TRBJ1-2, with 9 bases lining up with TRBD1. The germline CDR1 and CDR2 sequences are WNHNN and SYGVQD (reference sequence). The CDR3 runs to 15 residues. V trimming: 6 bases; J trimming: 7 bases; junction bases outside the gene matches: 12. DNA for the CDR3: TGCGCCAGCAGCTCCGGACAGGGGTCGCTTTCTGGCTACACCTTC. Translation: CASSSGQGSLSGYTF.

This chain joins TRBV18 and TRBJ1-1, with a tentative D call TRBD1 (5 bases). Germline lookup yields CDR1 KGHSH and CDR2 LQKENI. Trimming left V 0 bases short and J 0 bases short, with 11 bases between. There are 16 residues in the CDR3. The CDR3 DNA follows: TGTGCCAGCTCACCACCGGGGCGGGGGATGAACACTGAAGCTTTCTTT. Its protein product is CASSPPGRGMNTEAFF.

This chain links TRBV14 with TRBJ2-5, with D possibly TRBD2 on 5 matching bases. Germline-derived CDR1 and CDR2 are SGHDN and FVKESK. This CDR3 is built from 17 residues. V was clipped by 1 base and J by 0 bases, with 15 bases between them. CDR3 sequence: CASSQGVAPGYQETQYF. DNA for the CDR3: TGTGCCAGCAGCCAAGGGGTAGCACCGGGGTACCAAGAGACCCAGTACTTC.

This clone showed up just once. The chain employs TRBV27 and TRBJ1-6, with D uncertain. V was clipped by 6 bases and J by 8 bases, with 8 bases between them. CDR1 is MNHEY and CDR2 is SMNVEV in the germline V gene (reference sequence). CDR3 size: 12 residues. The DNA for the CDR3 is TGTGCCAGCAGCAGGTATCATTCACCCCTCCACTTT. This translates into CASSRYHSPLHF.

The rearrangement joins TRBV29-1 to TRBJ2-7; D is possibly TRBD2 (7 bases). Germline values: CDR1 SQVTM, CDR2 ANQGSEA. The CDR3 covers 14 residues. CDR3: CRRKAGARSYEQYV. CDR3 DNA: TGCAGGAGGAAGGCGGGGGCTAGGAGCTACGAGCAGTACGTC.

The DNA for the CDR3 is TGTGCCAGCAGTTTAGACTCGGGGTGGTCGGGGACCCAGTACTTC. Translating it yields CASSLDSGWSGTQYF. V is TRBV27 and J is TRBJ2-5; perhaps TRBD2 as D (5 bases). CDR1 is MNHEY and CDR2 is SMNVEV in the germline V gene (reference sequence). CDR3 length: 15 amino acids. V was shortened by 2 bases and J by 7 bases, with 17 bases between the two germline ends.

V and J are TRBV11-2 and TRBJ2-5; D is perhaps TRBD1 (6 bases). V shed 3 bases and J shed 5 bases, with 10 bases lying between them. The CDR3 covers 13 residues. Germline V lookup: CDR1 SGHAT, CDR2 FQNNGV. CDR3 sequence: CASSLSQGETQYF. CDR3 bases: TGTGCCAGCAGCTTGAGTCAGGGGGAGACCCAGTACTTC.

This chain connects TRBV11-2 to TRBJ1-1, with 8 nucleotides matching TRBD1. Trimming at V came to 3 bases and at J to 1 base, leaving 4 bases not matched to a gene. CDR3 length: 15 residues. Germline CDR1 and CDR2: SGHAT and FQNNGV. Written as DNA, the CDR3 is TGTGCCAGCAGCTTCGCCGGGACAGGGAACACTGAAGCTTTCTTT. It is translated as CASSFAGTGNTEAFF.

This clone was observed a handful of times. This rearrangement joins TRBV6-2 or TRBV6-3 to TRBJ2-1; D perhaps matches TRBD1 (6 bases). CDR1 MNHEY and CDR2 SVGEGT come from the germline V gene. This CDR3 region has 12 residues. Trimming shortened V by 5 bases and J by 12 bases, and 14 bases separated the two germline ends. In DNA form, the CDR3 reads TGTGCCAGCAGTGTACAGGGTGGTGGGCAGTTCTTC. Amino acids: CASSVQGGGQFF.

The chain carries TRBV7-2 and TRBJ1-4; 7 bases are a match to TRBD1. This CDR3 spans 15 amino acids. Germline V gene lookup returns CDR1 SGHTA and CDR2 FQGNSA. V was clipped by 6 bases and J by 10 bases; unmatched bases: 14. Here the CDR3 DNA reads TGTGCCAGCAGTCAAGACAGGGCCGTCTCGGGAAAACTGTTTTTT. Translating it yields CASSQDRAVSGKLFF.

The chain couples TRBV6-1 to TRBJ2-7; D might be TRBD2 (5 bases). Germline CDR1 and CDR2: MNHNS and SASEGT. V was pared by 3 bases and J by 2 bases, with 8 bases between. CDR3 length equals 13 residues. In DNA, the CDR3 is TGTGCCAGCAGTGAGGACGGGACCTACGAGCAGTACTTC. This gives the protein CASSEDGTYEQYF.

The genes are TRBV10-2 and TRBJ2-2, with D perhaps matching TRBD2 (5 bases). The CDR3 runs 15 residues. The germline gives CDR1 WSHSY, CDR2 SAAADI. V lost 0 bases and J lost 8, with 13 bases in between. CDR3 in DNA: TGCGCCAGCAGTGAGTCACAAACTAGATTGGGGGAGCTGTTTTTT. Its protein product is CASSESQTRLGELFF.

The gene calls are TRBV15 and TRBJ2-3; 10 bases line up with TRBD1. The V gene end was trimmed by 5 bases and the J gene end by 0 bases; junction bases not matched to a gene: 5. The CDR3 has 16 residues. Germline assignment: CDR1 LNHNV and CDR2 YYDKDF (reference sequence). CDR3 nucleotides: TGTGCCACCAGCCCGCGGACAGGGGGAAGCACAGATACGCAGTATTTT. This translates into CATSPRTGGSTDTQYF.

CDR3 nucleotides: TGTGCCAGCAGTACGAGGGTTGGGACAGGGTTAACTGAAGCTTTCTTT. It codes for CASSTRVGTGLTEAFF. The chain uses TRBV28 and TRBJ1-1; 9 bases are shared with TRBD1. The V and J ends lost 5 bases and 5 bases, in that order; junction bases with no gene match: 12. Germline values: CDR1 MDHEN, CDR2 SYDVKM. The CDR3 spans 16 residues.

The CDR3 coding sequence is TGTGCCAGCAGTGAGTCGGGACAAGAGACCCAGTACTTC. Translating it yields CASSESGQETQYF. V usage is TRBV6-1 and J usage is TRBJ2-5, with TRBD2 as a possible D gene (5 bases). Trimming shortened V by 3 bases and J by 2 bases, and 7 bases separated the two germline ends. Germline CDR1 is MNHNS and CDR2 is SASEGT. The CDR3 loop spans 13 amino acids.

In this sample, this clone turned up once. V and J are TRBV12-3 or TRBV12-4 and TRBJ2-7, with D possibly TRBD1 on 5 matching bases. The V end lost 5 bases, the J end lost 6 bases, and 8 bases lay between the germline ends. This CDR3 spans 11 amino acids. The CDR3: CASSPGFEQYF. The CDR3, as DNA: TGTGCCAGCAGTCCAGGGTTCGAGCAGTACTTC.

About this clone itself: In the same sample, other DNA sequences code for this CDR3. J is TRBJ2-7 and V is TRBV5-4; either TRBD1 or TRBD2 may supply D (5 bases each). Germline V lookup: CDR1 SGHNT, CDR2 YYREEE (reference sequence). The germline V and J ends were trimmed by 3 bases and 6 bases, with 10 bases remaining between them. This CDR3 spans 12 amino acids. CDR3: CASSYRGSEQYF. DNA of the CDR3: TGTGCCAGCAGCTACCGGGGCTCCGAGCAGTACTTC.